This T cell receptor (beta chain) was obtained from a study of cytomegalovirus exposure and HLA in healthy donors. Broader study findings: Because they were indistinguishable, some V segments, including TRBV6-2 and TRBV6-3, were excluded. In vitro assays verified that a few CMV-associated chains recognized CMV antigens specifically. In an earlier analysis, most TCR beta V segments were productive about 87% or about 30% of the time.

Turning to this clone: The antigen is undetermined.

Amplification used 60 Vbeta primers and 13 Jbeta primers. Data came from immunoSEQ multiplex PCR; TCRdb stores just in-frame clones and leaves some out. The profile shows 120,000 or so clones, 15% of them singletons. V lost 2 bases to trimming and J lost 8 bases; unmatched junction nucleotides: 9. This CDR3 region has 16 residues. CDR1 and CDR2 from the germline V gene are GTSNPN and SVGIG (reference sequence). There were likely unrecorded immune exposures, though donors were nominally healthy when sampled. Sample: PBMCs. The TCR sequence derives from a woman under 30 in good health and CMV-seronegative. The chain couples TRBV30 to TRBJ2-3; 14 bases are a match to TRBD2. The CDR3 DNA sequence: TGTGCCTGGAGTCCCGGGACTAGCGGGAGACAAGCTACGCAGTATTTT. Translation: CAWSPGTSGRQATQYF.